The 8 T cell receptor beta chains in this list originate from one sample, sequenced in a study of cytomegalovirus exposure and HLA in healthy donors. Both 60 Vbeta primers and 13 Jbeta primers went into the PCR. Profiling relied on immunoSEQ multiplex PCR, and the TCRdb table lists in-frame clones only, not all of them. The sample records around 150,000 clones, about 80% being singletons. What was sequenced was PBMCs. Receptors were obtained from a man younger than 45 in good health and CMV-seropositive.

The chain is built from TRBV5-6 and TRBJ2-7, with 9 bases aligning to TRBD2. After removal of 2 bases from V and 2 bases from J, the junction contained 5 bases not matched to a gene. Per the germline V gene, CDR1 is SGHDT and CDR2 is YYEEEE. CDR3 size: 15 residues. This chain's CDR3 is CASSFRLAGPYEQYF. The CDR3 DNA follows: TGTGCCAGCAGCTTTAGGCTAGCGGGGCCCTACGAGCAGTACTTC.

This chain joins TRBV5-1 and TRBJ2-1; 7 nucleotides line up with TRBD2. V trimming: 4 bases; J trimming: 4 bases; junction bases outside the gene matches: 11. Per germline, CDR1 SGHRS and CDR2 YFSETQ. This CDR3 has 16 amino acids. CDR3 loop: CASSRAGSGYYNEQFF. CDR3 nucleotides: TGCGCCAGCAGCCGAGCGGGGAGCGGTTATTACAATGAGCAGTTCTTC.

This clone was seen a handful of times. The chain carries TRBV6-5 and TRBJ1-2, with D perhaps TRBD1 (5 bases). The CDR3 covers 15 residues. The germline V gene has CDR1 MNHEY and CDR2 SVGAGI. Deletions cut 5 bases from V and 4 bases from J, with 17 bases between. The CDR3 protein is CASSLLKTVTYGYTF. DNA for the CDR3: TGTGCCAGCAGTCTCCTAAAGACAGTGACCTATGGCTACACCTTC.

The J gene is TRBJ2-2, the V gene TRBV6-5; D is unclear. From germline, CDR1 is MNHEY and CDR2 SVGAGI. Trimming stripped 6 bases from V and 5 bases from J, with 10 bases between. CDR3 length equals 13 residues. CDR3 protein: CASSPQLTGELFF. CDR3 DNA: TGTGCCAGCAGCCCACAGCTTACCGGGGAGCTGTTTTTT.

V and J are TRBV7-3 and TRBJ2-2; no clear D. From germline, CDR1 is SGHTA and CDR2 FQGTGA. With 2 bases removed from V and 4 bases from J, the gap between germline ends came to 8 bases. The CDR3 is 14 amino acids. CDR3 in amino acids: CASSLSRSTGELFF. In DNA form, the CDR3 reads TGTGCCAGCAGCTTATCGAGGAGCACCGGGGAGCTGTTTTTT.

The V gene is TRBV7-8, the J gene TRBJ2-6; D is undetermined. V was trimmed by 5 bases and J by 0 bases, leaving 17 bases between them. Germline V CDR1 and CDR2: SGHVS, FQNEAQ. CDR3 size: 18 residues. The CDR3 protein is CASSAYRRSRSGANVLTF. The CDR3 bases are TGTGCCAGCAGCGCATACCGACGGAGCCGCTCTGGGGCCAACGTCCTGACTTTC.

This clone was recorded only once. This chain uses TRBV2 with TRBJ2-1; no reliable D call. V was cut by 3 bases and J by 12 bases, with 18 bases left in between. Germline loops: CDR1 SNHLY, CDR2 FYNNEI. CDR3 size: 14 residues. CDR3 amino acids: CASSETPSLTGQFF. The CDR3 bases are TGTGCCAGCAGTGAGACGCCCTCCCTCACGGGGCAGTTCTTC.

The rearrangement joins TRBV28 to TRBJ1-1, with unresolved D. Trimming stripped 5 bases from V and 5 bases from J, with 6 bases between. Germline loops: CDR1 MDHEN, CDR2 SYDVKM. This CDR3 has 11 amino acids. CDR3 region: CASSPETEAFF. Written as DNA, the CDR3 is TGTGCCAGCAGTCCGGAGACTGAAGCTTTCTTT.